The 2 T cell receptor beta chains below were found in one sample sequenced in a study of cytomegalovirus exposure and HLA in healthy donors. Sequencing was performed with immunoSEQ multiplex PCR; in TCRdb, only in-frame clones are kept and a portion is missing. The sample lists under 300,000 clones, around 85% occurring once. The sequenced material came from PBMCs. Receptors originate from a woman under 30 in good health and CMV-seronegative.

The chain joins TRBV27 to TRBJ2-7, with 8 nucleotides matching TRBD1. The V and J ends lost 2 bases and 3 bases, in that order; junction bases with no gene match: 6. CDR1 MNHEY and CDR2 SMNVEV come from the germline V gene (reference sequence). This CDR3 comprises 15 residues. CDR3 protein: CASSLRTGMGYEQYF. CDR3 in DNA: TGTGCCAGCAGTTTAAGGACAGGGATGGGCTACGAGCAGTACTTC.

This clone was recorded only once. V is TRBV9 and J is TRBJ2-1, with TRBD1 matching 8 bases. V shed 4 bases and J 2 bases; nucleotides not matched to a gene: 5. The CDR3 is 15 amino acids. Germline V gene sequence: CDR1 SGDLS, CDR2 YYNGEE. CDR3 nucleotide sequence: TGTGCCAGCAGCCCAGGACAGGGAACCTACAATGAGCAGTTCTTC. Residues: CASSPGQGTYNEQFF.